These 5 T cell receptor beta chains share one sample of origin, sequenced in a study of neurological immune-mediated disorders. TCRdb passed the 5' RACE reads through MiXCR, listing each CDR3 protein once. The sample lists roughly 70,000 distinct CDR3 sequences; 4.8% were seen once. The sequenced material came from PBMCs. The source is a woman in her 70s with multiple sclerosis.

This clonotype was picked up many times. The CDR3 protein is CASSPGGLAGGYEQYF. The DNA of the CDR3 is TGTGCCAGCAGCCCAGGGGGACTAGCGGGAGGCTACGAGCAGTACTTC. This rearrangement joins TRBV7-2 to TRBJ2-7; TRBD2 aligns across 15 bases. The CDR3 is 16 amino acids. J was trimmed by 3 bases and V by 5 bases; bases with no gene match: 5. The germline V gene has CDR1 SGHTA and CDR2 FQGNSA. Based on the CDR3 plus reference TRBV7-2 and TRBJ2-7, the full variable domain is GAGVSQSPSNKVTEKGKDVELRCDPISGHTALYWYRQSLGQGLEFLIYFQGNSAPDKSGLPSDRFSAERTGGSVSTLTIQRTQQEDSAVYLCASSPGGLAGGYEQYFGPGTRLTVT.

This clonotype has at least ten counts. The J gene is TRBJ1-2, the V gene TRBV7-2, with TRBD1 identical over 7 bases. The CDR3 loop spans 14 amino acids. Germline CDR1 and CDR2: SGHTA and FQGNSA. Trimming removed 1 base from V and 8 bases from J; junction bases left unmatched: 7. CDR3 sequence: CASSLDPGGWGYTF. The DNA for the CDR3 is TGTGCCAGCAGCTTAGACCCAGGGGGGTGGGGCTACACCTTC.

This clonotype showed up just a few times. This chain uses TRBV18 with TRBJ2-2; unclear D gene. The germline CDR1 and CDR2 sequences are KGHSH and LQKENI. The CDR3 is 16 amino acids. Trimming cost V 0 bases and J 4 bases, with 12 bases left between them. The CDR3 spells CASSPPGSRTTGELFF. The CDR3 DNA reads as TGTGCCAGCTCACCACCAGGATCACGGACCACCGGGGAGCTGTTTTTT.

In this sample, this clonotype turned up many times. The J gene is TRBJ1-5, the V gene TRBV20-1; D is perhaps TRBD1 (6 bases). The CDR3 extends over 13 amino acids. V was cut by 3 bases and J by 3 bases, with 9 bases left in between. CDR1 is DFQATT and CDR2 is SNEGSKA in the germline V gene (reference sequence). CDR3 in amino acids: CSASRGVNQPQHF. The CDR3 region has the DNA TGCAGTGCTAGTAGGGGGGTCAATCAGCCCCAGCATTTT.

This clonotype was seen repeatedly, ten times or more. The DNA for the CDR3 is TGTGCCAGCAGGTCACCAGGGAGGGGGAGCACTGAAGCTTTCTTT. Its protein is CASRSPGRGSTEAFF. This rearrangement joins TRBV5-6 to TRBJ1-1, with D possibly matching TRBD1 (6 bases). V lost 5 bases and J 4 bases, leaving 18 bases between the germline ends. Per the germline V gene, CDR1 is SGHDT and CDR2 is YYEEEE. This CDR3 has 15 residues.